This TCR beta chain was sequenced for a study of T-cell memory formation after mild COVID-19. This clonotype occurred a few times. TCRdb reprocessed the 5' RACE reads via MiXCR and lists one record per CDR3 protein. The table lists about 200,000 distinct CDR3 sequences, roughly 10% of them singletons. This CDR3 is built from 13 residues. V was trimmed by 3 bases and J by 5 bases, leaving 10 bases between them. Germline V gives CDR1 LGHNA, CDR2 YSLEER. The clonotype comes from a man aged 18-30 years who had mild COVID-19 (a few samples of this study predate the infection). Cell type and time point are not known. V and J are TRBV4-3 and TRBJ1-1; D remains ambiguous. The sample was PBMCs or a T cell subset sorted from them (not recorded which). In DNA form, the CDR3 reads TGCGCCAGCAGCCAGGATCAAGGGACTGAAGCTTTCTTT. It translates to CASSQDQGTEAFF.